This TCR beta chain was sequenced for a study of blood T cell repertoires in COVID-19. Only in-frame clones appear in the TCRdb table, and some are missing; sequencing was by immunoSEQ multiplex PCR. The data contain around 78,000 clones, 82% of them singletons. The receptor comes from a human donor in a cohort sampled during active COVID-19. The sequencing sample was made of peripheral blood.

CDR3 residues: CASSLAPQGVGRTNEKLFF. CDR3 DNA sequence: TGTGCCAGCAGCTTAGCGCCGCAGGGGGTCGGTCGAACTAATGAAAAACTGTTTTTT. V usage is TRBV7-9 and J usage is TRBJ1-4; the match to TRBD1 covers 7 bases. This CDR3 has 19 residues. Per germline, CDR1 SEHNR and CDR2 FQNEAQ (reference sequence). V was pared by 0 bases and J by 1 base, with 11 bases of the junction left unmatched.